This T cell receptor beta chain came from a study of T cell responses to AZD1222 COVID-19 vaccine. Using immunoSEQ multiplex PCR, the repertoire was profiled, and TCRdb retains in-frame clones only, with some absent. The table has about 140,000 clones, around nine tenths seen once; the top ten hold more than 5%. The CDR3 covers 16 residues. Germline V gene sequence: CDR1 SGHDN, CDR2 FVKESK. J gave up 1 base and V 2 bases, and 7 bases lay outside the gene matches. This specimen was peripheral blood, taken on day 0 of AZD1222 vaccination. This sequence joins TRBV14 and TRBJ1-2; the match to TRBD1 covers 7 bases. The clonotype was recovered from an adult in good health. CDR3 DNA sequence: TGTGCCAGCAGCCAACAACAGGGGTCCCTTAACTATGGCTACACCTTC. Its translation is CASSQQQGSLNYGYTF. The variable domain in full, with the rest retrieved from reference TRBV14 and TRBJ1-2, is EAGVTQFPSHSVIEKGQTVTLRCDPISGHDNLYWYRRVMGKEIKFLLHFVKESKQDESGMPNNRFLAERTGGTYSTLKVQPAELEDSGVYFCASSQQQGSLNYGYTFGSGTRLTVV.